This entry describes one T cell receptor beta chain. Random-hexamer reverse transcription was applied to about 0.5 to 1 ug RNA. The amplification used immunoSEQ multiplex PCR on TCR beta CDR3; it spanned 54 Vbeta and 13 Jbeta. TCRdb independently ran MiXCR on the immunoSEQ multiplex PCR reads; one entry per CDR3 protein. The sample records under 200,000 distinct CDR3 sequences, 90% to 96% being singletons. These data originate in a study of CD8 T cells in Susac syndrome. This CDR3 spans 14 amino acids. The authors negatively isolated CD8+ and CD4+ T cells and FACS-enriched TEMRA cells. This TCR was sampled from a human donor with Susac syndrome. Specimen: CD4+ T cells from PBMCs. The rearrangement links TRBV1 to TRBJ2-3; the table's D call TRBD1 went unverified against the DNA. TRBV1 represents a pseudogene. The CDR3 sequence: CTSEPGLESDTQYF. DNA for the CDR3: TGCACCAGCGAACCGGGACTAGAATCAGATACGCAGTATTTT.